This T cell receptor (beta chain) was identified during a study of blood T cell repertoires in COVID-19. Whole-study context: Italy, Spain and the United States were the sources of the convalescent and acute COVID-19 samples. Sources were T cells, B-cell-depleted T cells, or PBMCs; the material itself was cDNA or gDNA.

This CDR3 comprises 23 residues. In germline, CDR1 is MDHEN, CDR2 SYDVKM. V shed 3 bases, J shed 0 bases, and the junction held 23 bases outside the gene matches. Original data processing: Counts of nucleated cells, estimated from reference gene primer amplification, were obtained. Profiled with immunoSEQ multiplex PCR; TCRdb holds only in-frame clones, not every one. The DNA was the basis for D and trimming; V, J and clone size are from that table. The sample includes over 300,000 clones, roughly 90% of them seen just once. Material: peripheral blood. V gene TRBV28 combines with J gene TRBJ2-1; 10 bases line up with TRBD2. The receptor comes from a man aged 18-30 years with active or convalescent COVID-19. DNA for the CDR3: TGTGCCAGCAGTTTGACTTATGCCTGGACTAGCGGAGCCGGGTATAGCTCCTACAATGAGCAGTTCTTC. Its translation is CASSLTYAWTSGAGYSSYNEQFF.